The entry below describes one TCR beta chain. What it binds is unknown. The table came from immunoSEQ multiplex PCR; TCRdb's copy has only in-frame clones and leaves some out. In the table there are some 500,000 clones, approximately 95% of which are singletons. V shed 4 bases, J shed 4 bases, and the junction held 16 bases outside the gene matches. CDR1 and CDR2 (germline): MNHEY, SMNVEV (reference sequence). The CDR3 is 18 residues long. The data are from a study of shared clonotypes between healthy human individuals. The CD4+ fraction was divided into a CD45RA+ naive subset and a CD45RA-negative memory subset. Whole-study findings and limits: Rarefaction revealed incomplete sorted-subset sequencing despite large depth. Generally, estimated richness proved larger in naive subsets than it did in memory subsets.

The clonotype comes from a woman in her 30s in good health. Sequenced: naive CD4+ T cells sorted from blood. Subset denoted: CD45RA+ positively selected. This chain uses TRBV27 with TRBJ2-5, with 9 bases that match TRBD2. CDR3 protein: CASSCVPGLATVIETQYF. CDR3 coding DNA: TGTGCCAGCAGTTGTGTCCCGGGACTAGCAACGGTGATAGAGACCCAGTACTTC.